The clone carrying this T cell receptor beta chain has a single count. The sample originates from a study of cytomegalovirus exposure and HLA in healthy donors. With 1 base clipped from V and 5 bases from J, the junction kept 9 bases outside the gene matches. Germline-derived CDR1 and CDR2 are SGHDN and FVKESK. The CDR3 consists of 16 residues. The PCR was carried out with 60 Vbeta primers and 13 Jbeta primers. TCRdb's copy holds only in-frame clones and misses some; the assay was immunoSEQ multiplex PCR. The sample includes just over 150,000 clones, 70% to 90% of them seen just once. The V gene is TRBV14, the J gene TRBJ2-5; 8 positions agree with TRBD2. The sample taken for sequencing was PBMCs. The TCR comes from a woman aged 18-35 years in good health and CMV-seronegative. In DNA form, the CDR3 reads TGTGCCAGCAGCCAAGGAAATAGCGGGATCGGCGAGACCCAGTACTTC. As protein: CASSQGNSGIGETQYF.